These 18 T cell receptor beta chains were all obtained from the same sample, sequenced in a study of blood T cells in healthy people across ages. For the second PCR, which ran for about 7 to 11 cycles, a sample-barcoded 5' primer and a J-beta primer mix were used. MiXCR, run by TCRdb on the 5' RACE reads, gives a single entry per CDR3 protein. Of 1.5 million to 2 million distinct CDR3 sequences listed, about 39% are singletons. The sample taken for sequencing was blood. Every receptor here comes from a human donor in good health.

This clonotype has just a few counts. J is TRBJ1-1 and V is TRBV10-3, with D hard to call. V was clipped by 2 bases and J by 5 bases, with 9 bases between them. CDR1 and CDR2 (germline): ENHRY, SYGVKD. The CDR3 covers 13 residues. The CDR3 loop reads CAISEMGQTEAFF. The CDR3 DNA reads TGTGCCATCAGTGAGATGGGTCAAACTGAAGCTTTCTTT.

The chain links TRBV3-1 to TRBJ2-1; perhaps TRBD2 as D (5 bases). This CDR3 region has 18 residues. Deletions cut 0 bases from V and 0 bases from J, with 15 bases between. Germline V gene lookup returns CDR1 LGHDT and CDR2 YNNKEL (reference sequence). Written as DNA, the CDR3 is TGTGCCAGCAGCCAAGATGGTAGTTCGGCGGGCTCCTACAATGAGCAGTTCTTC. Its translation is CASSQDGSSAGSYNEQFF.

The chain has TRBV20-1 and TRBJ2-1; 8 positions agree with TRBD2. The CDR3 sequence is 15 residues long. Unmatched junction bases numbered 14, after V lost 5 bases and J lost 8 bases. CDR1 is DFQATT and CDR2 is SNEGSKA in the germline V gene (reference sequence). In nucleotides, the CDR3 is TGCAGTGCTCGCTTTAGCGGGGTTAGGTTGGATGAGCAGTTCTTC. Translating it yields CSARFSGVRLDEQFF.

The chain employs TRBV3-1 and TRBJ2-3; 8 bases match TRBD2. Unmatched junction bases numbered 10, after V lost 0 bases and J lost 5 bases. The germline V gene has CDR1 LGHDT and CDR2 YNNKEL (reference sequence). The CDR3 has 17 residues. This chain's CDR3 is CASSQDVAGGRVDTQYF. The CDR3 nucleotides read TGTGCCAGCAGCCAAGATGTGGCGGGGGGTCGTGTAGATACGCAGTATTTT.

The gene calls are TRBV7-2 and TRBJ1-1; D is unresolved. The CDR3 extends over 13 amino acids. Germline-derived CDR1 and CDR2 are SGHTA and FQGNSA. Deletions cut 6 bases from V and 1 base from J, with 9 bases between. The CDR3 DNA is TGTGCCAGCAGAAACCTCTGGAACACTGAAGCTTTCTTT. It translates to CASRNLWNTEAFF.

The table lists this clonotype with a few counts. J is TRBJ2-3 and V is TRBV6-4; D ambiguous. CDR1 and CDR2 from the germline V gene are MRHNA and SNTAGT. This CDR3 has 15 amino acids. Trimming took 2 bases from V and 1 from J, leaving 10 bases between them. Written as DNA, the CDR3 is TGTGCCAGCAGTGACGATGCAGGCCGCACAGATACGCAGTATTTT. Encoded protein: CASSDDAGRTDTQYF.

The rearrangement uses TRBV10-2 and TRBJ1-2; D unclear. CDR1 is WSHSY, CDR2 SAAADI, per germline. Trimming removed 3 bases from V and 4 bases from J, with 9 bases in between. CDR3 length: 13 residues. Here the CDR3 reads CASSDLDRYGYTF. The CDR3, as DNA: TGCGCCAGCAGTGATTTAGATCGCTATGGCTACACCTTC.

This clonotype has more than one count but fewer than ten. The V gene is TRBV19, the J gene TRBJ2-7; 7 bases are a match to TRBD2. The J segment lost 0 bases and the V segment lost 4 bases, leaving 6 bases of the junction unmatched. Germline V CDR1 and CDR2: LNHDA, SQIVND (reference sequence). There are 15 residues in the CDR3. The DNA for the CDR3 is TGTGCCAGTAGTAGAGAGCGGGGTCGCTCCTACGAGCAGTACTTC. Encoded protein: CASSRERGRSYEQYF.

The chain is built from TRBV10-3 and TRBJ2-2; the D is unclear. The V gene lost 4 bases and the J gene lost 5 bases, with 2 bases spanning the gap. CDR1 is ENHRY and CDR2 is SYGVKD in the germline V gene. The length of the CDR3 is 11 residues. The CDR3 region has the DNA TGTGCCATCAGTGGGACCGGGGAGCTGTTTTTT. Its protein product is CAISGTGELFF.

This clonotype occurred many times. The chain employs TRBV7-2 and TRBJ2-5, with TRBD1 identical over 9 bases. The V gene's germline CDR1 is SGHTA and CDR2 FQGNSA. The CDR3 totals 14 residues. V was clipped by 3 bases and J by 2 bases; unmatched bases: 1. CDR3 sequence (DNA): TGTGCCAGCAGCTTCGACAGGGGGCAAGAGACCCAGTACTTC. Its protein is CASSFDRGQETQYF. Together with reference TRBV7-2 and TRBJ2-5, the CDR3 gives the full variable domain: GAGVSQSPSNKVTEKGKDVELRCDPISGHTALYWYRQSLGQGLEFLIYFQGNSAPDKSGLPSDRFSAERTGGSVSTLTIQRTQQEDSAVYLCASSFDRGQETQYFGPGTRLLVL.

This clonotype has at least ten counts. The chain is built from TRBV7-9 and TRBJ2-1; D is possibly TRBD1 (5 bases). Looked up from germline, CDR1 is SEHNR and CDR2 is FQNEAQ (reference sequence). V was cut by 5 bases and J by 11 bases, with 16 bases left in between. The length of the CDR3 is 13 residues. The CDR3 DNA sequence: TGTGCCAGCAGCGCCAATACAGGTCCCAAGCAGTTCTTC. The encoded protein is CASSANTGPKQFF.

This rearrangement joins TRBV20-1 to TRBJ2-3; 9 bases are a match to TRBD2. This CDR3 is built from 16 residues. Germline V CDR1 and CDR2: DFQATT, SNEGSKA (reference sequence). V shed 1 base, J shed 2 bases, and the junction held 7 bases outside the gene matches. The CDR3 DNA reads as TGCAGTGCTAGAGGGGTAGCGGGGGTACTCACAGATACGCAGTATTTT. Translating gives CSARGVAGVLTDTQYF.

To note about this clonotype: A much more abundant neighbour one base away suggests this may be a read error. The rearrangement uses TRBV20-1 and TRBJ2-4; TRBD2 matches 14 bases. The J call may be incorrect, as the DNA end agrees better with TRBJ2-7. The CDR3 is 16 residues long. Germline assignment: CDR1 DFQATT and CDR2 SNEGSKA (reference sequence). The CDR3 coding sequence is TGCAGTGCCCGCCAGGGACTAGCGGGGGCTTGGTACGAGCAGTACTTC. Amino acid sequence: CSARQGLAGAWYEQYF.

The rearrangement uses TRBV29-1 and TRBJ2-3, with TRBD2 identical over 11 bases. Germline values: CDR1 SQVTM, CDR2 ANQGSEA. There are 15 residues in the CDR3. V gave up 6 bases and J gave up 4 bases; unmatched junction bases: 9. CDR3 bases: TGCAGCGTGAGAGGGACTAGCGGTACCCCAGATACGCAGTATTTT. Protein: CSVRGTSGTPDTQYF.

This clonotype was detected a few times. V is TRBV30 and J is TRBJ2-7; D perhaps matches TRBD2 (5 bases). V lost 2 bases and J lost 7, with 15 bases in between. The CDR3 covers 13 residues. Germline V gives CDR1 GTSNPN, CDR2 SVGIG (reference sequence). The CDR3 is CAWSRTLTGEQYF. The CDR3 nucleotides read TGTGCCTGGAGTAGGACCCTAACGGGAGAGCAGTACTTC.

CDR3 protein: CASSSGTFAPNIQYF. The CDR3 DNA reads as TGTGCCAGCAGTTCCGGGACATTCGCCCCAAACATTCAGTACTTC. The rearrangement joins TRBV9 to TRBJ2-4; tentatively, D is TRBD1 (6 bases). V was trimmed by 5 bases and J by 6 bases, leaving 18 bases between them. The CDR3 covers 15 residues. Germline V gene sequence: CDR1 SGDLS, CDR2 YYNGEE.

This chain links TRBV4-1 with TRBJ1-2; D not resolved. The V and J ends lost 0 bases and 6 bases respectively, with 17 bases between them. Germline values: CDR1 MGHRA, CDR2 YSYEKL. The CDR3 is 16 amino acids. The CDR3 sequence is CASSQEIRQWADGYTF. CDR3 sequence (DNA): TGCGCCAGCAGCCAAGAAATAAGGCAGTGGGCGGATGGCTACACCTTC.

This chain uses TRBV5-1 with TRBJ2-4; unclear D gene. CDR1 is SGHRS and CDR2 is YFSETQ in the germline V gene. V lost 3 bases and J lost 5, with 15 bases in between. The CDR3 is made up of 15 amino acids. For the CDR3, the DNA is TGCGCCAGCAGCTCAGACCCAAGCCCCCAAAACATTCAGTACTTC. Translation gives CASSSDPSPQNIQYF. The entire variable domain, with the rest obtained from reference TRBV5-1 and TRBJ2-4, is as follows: KAGVTQTPRYLIKTRGQQVTLSCSPISGHRSVSWYQQTPGQGLQFLFEYFSETQRNKGNFPGRFSGRQFSNSRSEMNVSTLELGDSALYLCASSSDPSPQNIQYFGAGTRLSVL.